Sequencing of this T cell receptor beta chain was carried out in a study of beta chain features in type 1 diabetes. In its sample, this clone was seen a few times. All of the isolated RNA was reverse transcribed, so expressed TCRB transcripts were sequenced. Assay used: immunoSEQ multiplex PCR; TCRdb lists only in-frame clones, some missing. The sample includes 130,000 to 150,000 clones, 6% to 7.5% seen only once; the top ten take about 1.4%. The V gene's germline CDR1 is SGDLS and CDR2 YYNGEE. J lost 6 bases, V lost 0 bases, and 6 bases had no gene match. The CDR3 runs 15 residues. The V call is TRBV9, the J call TRBJ2-3; 8 bases are a match to TRBD2. This TCR was recovered from a woman in her 30s in good health. Sequences were obtained from central memory CD4+ T cells from blood. The CDR3 sequence: CASSVESAGVDTQYF. The CDR3 DNA reads as TGTGCCAGCAGCGTAGAATCAGCGGGAGTGGATACGCAGTATTTT.